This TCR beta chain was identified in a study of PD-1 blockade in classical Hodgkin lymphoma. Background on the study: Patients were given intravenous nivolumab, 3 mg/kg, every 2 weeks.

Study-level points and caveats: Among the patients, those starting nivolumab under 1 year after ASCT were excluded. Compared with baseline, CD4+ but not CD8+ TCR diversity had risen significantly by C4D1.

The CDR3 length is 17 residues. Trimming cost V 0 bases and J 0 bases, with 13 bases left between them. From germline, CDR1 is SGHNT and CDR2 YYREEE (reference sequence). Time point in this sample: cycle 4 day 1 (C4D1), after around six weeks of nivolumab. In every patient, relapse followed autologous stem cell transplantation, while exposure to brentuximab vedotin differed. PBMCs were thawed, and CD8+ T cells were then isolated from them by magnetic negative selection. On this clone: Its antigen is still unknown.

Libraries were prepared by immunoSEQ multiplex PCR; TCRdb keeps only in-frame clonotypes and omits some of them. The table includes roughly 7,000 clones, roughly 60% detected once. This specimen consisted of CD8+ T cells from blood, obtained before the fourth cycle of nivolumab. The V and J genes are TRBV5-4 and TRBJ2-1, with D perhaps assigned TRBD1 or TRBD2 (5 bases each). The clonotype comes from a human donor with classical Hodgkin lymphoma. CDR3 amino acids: CASSLEAGTVSYNEQFF. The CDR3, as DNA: TGTGCCAGCAGCTTGGAAGCCGGGACGGTCTCCTACAATGAGCAGTTCTTC.